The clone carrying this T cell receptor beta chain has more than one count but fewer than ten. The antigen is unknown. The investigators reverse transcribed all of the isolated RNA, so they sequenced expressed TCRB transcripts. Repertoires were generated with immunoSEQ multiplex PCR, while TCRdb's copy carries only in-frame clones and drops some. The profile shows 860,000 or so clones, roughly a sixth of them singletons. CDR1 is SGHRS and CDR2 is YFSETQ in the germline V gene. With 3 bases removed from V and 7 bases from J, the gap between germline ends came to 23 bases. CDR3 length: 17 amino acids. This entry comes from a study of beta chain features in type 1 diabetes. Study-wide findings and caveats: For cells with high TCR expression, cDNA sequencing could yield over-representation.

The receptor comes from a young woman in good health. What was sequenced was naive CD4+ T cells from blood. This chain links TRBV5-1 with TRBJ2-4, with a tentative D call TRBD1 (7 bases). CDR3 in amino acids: CASSSRATQGGSNIQYF. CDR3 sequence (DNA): TGCGCCAGCAGCTCAAGGGCGACGCAGGGGGGATCGAACATTCAGTACTTC. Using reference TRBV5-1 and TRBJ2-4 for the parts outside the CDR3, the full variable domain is KAGVTQTPRYLIKTRGQQVTLSCSPISGHRSVSWYQQTPGQGLQFLFEYFSETQRNKGNFPGRFSGRQFSNSRSEMNVSTLELGDSALYLCASSSRATQGGSNIQYFGAGTRLSVL.